The 3 T cell receptor beta chains given below trace back to one sample, sequenced in a study of T cell repertoires in cytomegalovirus infection. MiXCR, applied by TCRdb to the reads, yields one record per CDR3 protein. Counted here are hundreds of thousands of distinct CDR3 sequences, around 32% occurring once; the ten biggest clones make up roughly 20%. For these TCRs, the target antigens are not known. The material sequenced was cultured PBMCs, taken from culture after CMV antigen stimulation. These receptors all come from a human donor in good health (CMV status not recorded). Some clones in this sample may be carry-over from other donors' samples.

V and J are TRBV12-3 or TRBV12-4 and TRBJ2-7; TRBD2 aligns across 14 bases. V trimming: 6 bases; J trimming: 6 bases; junction bases outside the gene matches: 7. CDR3 length: 15 amino acids. CDR3 DNA: TGTGCCAGCAGGAACACCGGGACTAGCGGGAGCGAGCAGTACTTC. Its translation is CASRNTGTSGSEQYF.

The genes are TRBV19 and TRBJ1-5; tentatively, D is TRBD1 (5 bases). V dropped 6 bases and J dropped 2 bases, with 8 bases sitting between them. The germline gives CDR1 LNHDA, CDR2 SQIVND (reference sequence). This CDR3 spans 13 amino acids. The CDR3 DNA follows: TGTGCCAGTAGCAGGGTTCGCAATCAGCCCCAGCATTTT. Its protein is CASSRVRNQPQHF.

In this sample, this clonotype turned up a few times. CDR3 in DNA: TGTGCCAGCAGCTTACCTAGCGGGGGCCCTTGGGATACGCAGTATTTT. It specifies CASSLPSGGPWDTQYF. The chain couples TRBV7-2 to TRBJ2-3; 10 bases are shared with TRBD2. CDR1 SGHTA and CDR2 FQGNSA come from the germline V gene. V shed 2 bases and J 6 bases; nucleotides not matched to a gene: 8. The CDR3 contains 16 residues.